The rows below give T cell receptor beta chains drawn from one sample of a study of cytomegalovirus exposure and HLA in healthy donors. Clones were read by immunoSEQ multiplex PCR, and TCRdb kept only the in-frame ones, dropping some. The sample consists of approximately 110,000 clones, about 73% of them appearing once. What was sequenced was PBMCs. These receptors were obtained from a woman aged 40-49 years in good health and CMV-seropositive. Each CDR3 is given with its conserved first and last residue. The D gene is left open where the match is weak. Some rows have no size entry. The others give once, few or many, or a class for an expanded clone.

D: .; V: TRBV4-1; J: TRBJ1-4; size: .; length: 15; CDR3: CASSPLPGGNEKLFF; DNA: TGCGCCAGCAGCCCCCTCCCCGGAGGTAATGAAAAACTGTTTTTT
D: .; V: TRBV10-2; J: TRBJ2-7; size: once; length: 14; CDR3: CASSGRGQSYEQYF; DNA: TGCGCCAGCAGTGGGCGGGGACAGTCCTACGAGCAGTACTTC
D: .; V: TRBV4-1; J: TRBJ1-2; size: few; length: 16; CDR3: CASSQNRAGVRYGYTF; DNA: TGCGCCAGCAGCCAAAATCGGGCAGGGGTGCGCTATGGCTACACCTTC
D: .; V: TRBV11-2; J: TRBJ1-3; size: once; length: 16; CDR3: CASSPFRSASGNTIYF; DNA: TGTGCCAGCAGCCCTTTTCGGTCCGCCTCTGGAAACACCATATATTTT
D: .; V: TRBV5-1; J: TRBJ1-1; size: few; length: 14; CDR3: CASRQGSGNTEAFF; DNA: TGCGCCAGCAGACAGGGTTCGGGTAACACTGAAGCTTTCTTT
D: TRBD2; V: TRBV6-1; J: TRBJ2-3; size: .; length: 16; CDR3: CASSERGGGYTDTQYF; DNA: TGTGCCAGCAGTGAACGTGGCGGGGGATACACAGATACGCAGTATTTT
D: TRBD1; V: TRBV18; J: TRBJ1-1; size: .; length: 13; CDR3: CASYVTGDTEAFF; DNA: TGTGCCAGCTACGTGACAGGGGATACTGAAGCTTTCTTT
D: .; V: TRBV7-2; J: TRBJ1-2; size: .; length: 13; CDR3: CASSLGQNYGYTF; DNA: TGTGCCAGCAGCTTAGGACAGAACTATGGCTACACCTTC
D: .; V: TRBV15; J: TRBJ1-6; size: few; length: 13; CDR3: CATSPVGGSPLHF; DNA: TGTGCCACCAGTCCCGTTGGGGGGTCACCCCTCCACTTT
D: .; V: TRBV7-6; J: TRBJ1-4; size: .; length: 14; CDR3: CASSTIATNEKLFF; DNA: TGTGCCAGCAGCACTATCGCAACTAATGAAAAACTGTTTTTT
D: .; V: TRBV2; J: TRBJ2-7; size: .; length: 14; CDR3: CAGADGSGDDEQYF; DNA: TGTGCCGGAGCGGACGGATCAGGGGACGACGAGCAGTACTTC
D: TRBD1; V: TRBV11-3; J: TRBJ1-1; size: .; length: 13; CDR3: CASSLISTGQAFF; DNA: TGTGCCAGCAGCTTGATATCGACAGGGCAAGCTTTCTTT
D: .; V: TRBV5-1; J: TRBJ2-7; size: .; length: 14; CDR3: CASSEQGAGYEQYF; DNA: TGCGCCAGCAGCGAACAGGGTGCTGGGTACGAGCAGTACTTC
D: .; V: TRBV6-5; J: TRBJ1-1; size: few; length: 13; CDR3: CASINQGRTEAFF; DNA: TGTGCCAGCATTAACCAGGGGAGAACTGAAGCTTTCTTT
D: TRBD2; V: TRBV10-3; J: TRBJ2-3; size: .; length: 16; CDR3: CAIRGTSGGPTDTQYF; DNA: TGTGCCATCAGGGGGACTAGCGGGGGACCCACAGATACGCAGTATTTT
D: .; V: TRBV5-1; J: TRBJ2-3; size: .; length: 15; CDR3: CASSTEFPGTDTQYF; DNA: TGCGCCAGCAGCACCGAATTTCCGGGCACAGATACGCAGTATTTT
D: .; V: TRBV5-1; J: TRBJ1-4; size: .; length: 15; CDR3: CASSLAGGSVEKLFF; DNA: TGCGCCAGCAGCTTGGCCGGGGGGTCTGTCGAAAAACTGTTTTTT
D: .; V: TRBV13; J: TRBJ2-1; size: .; length: 13; CDR3: CASSFVPRERQFF; DNA: TGTGCCAGCAGCTTTGTCCCCAGGGAAAGACAGTTCTTC
D: .; V: TRBV5-8; J: TRBJ1-5; size: .; length: 12; CDR3: CASSSNNQPQHF; DNA: TGTGCCAGCAGCTCCAACAATCAGCCCCAGCATTTT
D: TRBD1; V: TRBV6-1; J: TRBJ2-5; size: .; length: 15; CDR3: CASSLGQGIGETQYF; DNA: TGTGCCAGCAGCCTGGGACAGGGGATTGGAGAGACCCAGTACTTC
D: TRBD2; V: TRBV5-4; J: TRBJ2-3; size: .; length: 15; CDR3: CASRPLAGEVDTQYF; DNA: TGTGCCAGCAGGCCACTAGCGGGGGAAGTAGATACGCAGTATTTT
D: .; V: TRBV6-5; J: TRBJ1-1; size: .; length: 16; CDR3: CASSYSAGIESTEAFF; DNA: TGTGCCAGCAGTTACTCGGCAGGTATAGAATCCACTGAAGCTTTCTTT
D: .; V: TRBV5-4; J: TRBJ1-1; size: .; length: 14; CDR3: CASSPTFGGSEAFF; DNA: TGTGCCAGCAGCCCTACTTTCGGCGGTAGTGAAGCTTTCTTT
D: .; V: TRBV6-6; J: TRBJ2-7; size: .; length: 15; CDR3: CASSYGHSRGYEQYF; DNA: TGTGCCAGCAGTTATGGGCATTCCCGAGGGTACGAGCAGTACTTC
D: TRBD1; V: TRBV10-3; J: TRBJ1-1; size: .; length: 14; CDR3: CAISERGLGTEAFF; DNA: TGTGCCATCAGTGAGAGGGGGCTGGGGACTGAAGCTTTCTTT
D: .; V: TRBV10-3; J: TRBJ2-7; size: .; length: 15; CDR3: CAISESDSLSYEQYF; DNA: TGTGCCATCAGTGAGTCCGACAGTCTTTCCTACGAGCAGTACTTC
D: TRBD1; V: TRBV7-3; J: TRBJ2-6; size: few; length: 21; CDR3: CASSPYYPGQGVSSGANVLTF; DNA: TGTGCCAGCAGCCCGTACTATCCGGGACAGGGCGTATCCTCTGGGGCCAACGTCCTGACTTTC
D: .; V: TRBV7-9; J: TRBJ1-5; size: .; length: 13; CDR3: CASSFTSDQPQHF; DNA: TGTGCCAGCAGCTTCACGTCAGATCAGCCCCAGCATTTT
D: .; V: TRBV5-1; J: TRBJ1-1; size: .; length: 12; CDR3: CASSLEGPEAFF; DNA: TGCGCCAGCAGCTTGGAGGGGCCTGAAGCTTTCTTT
D: TRBD1; V: TRBV5-1; J: TRBJ1-3; size: .; length: 14; CDR3: CASSGTGDGNTIYF; DNA: TGCGCCAGCAGCGGGACAGGGGACGGAAACACCATATATTTT
D: .; V: TRBV29-1; J: TRBJ2-7; size: .; length: 13; CDR3: CSVASAASYEQYF; DNA: TGCAGCGTTGCTAGCGCTGCTTCCTACGAGCAGTACTTC
D: .; V: TRBV7-9; J: TRBJ1-2; size: .; length: 15; CDR3: CASSQTSERTHGYTF; DNA: TGTGCCAGCAGCCAGACTTCTGAGCGGACCCATGGCTACACCTTC
D: TRBD1; V: TRBV29-1; J: TRBJ2-1; size: .; length: 17; CDR3: CSVEGRGQGATYNEQFF; DNA: TGCAGCGTTGAAGGACGGGGACAGGGGGCAACTTACAATGAGCAGTTCTTC
D: TRBD2; V: TRBV7-2; J: TRBJ2-1; size: .; length: 15; CDR3: CASSEGLVNYNEQFF; DNA: TGTGCCAGCAGCGAGGGACTAGTTAACTACAATGAGCAGTTCTTC